What follows are 28 T cell receptor beta chains derived from one specimen sequenced in a study of blood T cells in healthy people across ages. Combining a sample-barcoded 5' primer with a J-beta primer mix, a second PCR ran for about 6 to 12 cycles. TCRdb used MiXCR to reprocess the 5' RACE reads, holding one entry per CDR3 protein. The profile shows approximately 1.5 million distinct CDR3 sequences, 42% of them singletons. Material: blood. The receptors derive from a woman aged 18-35 years in good health.

This chain connects TRBV3-1 to TRBJ2-7, with D unclear. V dropped 0 bases and J dropped 4 bases, with 7 bases sitting between them. Germline-derived CDR1 and CDR2 are LGHDT and YNNKEL (reference sequence). The CDR3 contains 13 residues. The CDR3 loop reads CASSQDGKYEQYF. The DNA for the CDR3 is TGTGCCAGCAGCCAAGATGGGAAATACGAGCAGTACTTC.

This chain links TRBV4-1 with TRBJ1-4; D uncertain. Germline CDR1 reads MGHRA; CDR2 reads YSYEKL. The CDR3 runs 12 residues. V lost 4 bases and J 7 bases, leaving 7 bases between the germline ends. This chain's CDR3 is CASSPPLEKLFF. CDR3 nucleotides: TGCGCCAGCAGCCCCCCCCTTGAAAAACTGTTTTTT.

The chain uses TRBV6-1 and TRBJ1-1, with a possible D match to TRBD1 (5 bases). V lost 0 bases and J lost 2, with 10 bases in between. The CDR3 extends over 15 amino acids. Germline V gives CDR1 MNHNS, CDR2 SASEGT. CDR3 coding DNA: TGTGCCAGCAGTGAAGCGCATGGGACTAACACTGAAGCTTTCTTT. Translation: CASSEAHGTNTEAFF.

This clonotype was counted a few times. V gene TRBV10-3 combines with J gene TRBJ1-2; D remains ambiguous. Trimming removed 6 bases from V and 2 bases from J, with 13 bases in between. Germline V CDR1 and CDR2: ENHRY, SYGVKD. The CDR3 has 14 amino acids. The CDR3 protein is CAISGQTTNYGYTF. CDR3 bases: TGTGCCATCAGCGGCCAGACGACAAACTATGGCTACACCTTC.

This clonotype was detected only a few times. The chain is built from TRBV7-2 and TRBJ2-2; possible D gene TRBD2, 5 bases. CDR3 size: 15 residues. Germline V gene data show CDR1 as SGHTA and CDR2 as FQGNSA. V lost 1 base and J lost 5, with 11 bases in between. CDR3 bases: TGTGCCAGCAGCTTAGTATCCAGGACTACCGGGGAGCTGTTTTTT. Protein product: CASSLVSRTTGELFF.

The chain uses TRBV20-1 and TRBJ2-5; 11 nucleotides agree with TRBD2. The trim removed 1 base at V and 11 bases at J, leaving 15 bases unmatched. Per germline, CDR1 DFQATT and CDR2 SNEGSKA (reference sequence). This CDR3 contains 16 residues. The CDR3 DNA reads TGCAGTGCTAGAGTTGCTAGCGGGAGGCTCCACAATGAGCAGTACTTC. It is translated as CSARVASGRLHNEQYF.

The genes are TRBV5-6 and TRBJ2-1, with TRBD2 matching 10 bases. The CDR3 spans 15 residues. Per germline, CDR1 SGHDT and CDR2 YYEEEE. The ends lost 5 bases at V and 6 bases at J; junction bases unmatched: 8. CDR3 sequence: CASRLRAGGPNEQFF. The DNA of the CDR3 is TGTGCCAGCAGGTTACGAGCGGGAGGGCCCAATGAGCAGTTCTTC.

The chain links TRBV9 to TRBJ2-5; D unresolved. The germline V gene encodes CDR1 SGDLS and CDR2 YYNGEE. The CDR3 sequence is 15 residues long. Trimming took off 3 bases at V and 5 bases at J, with 17 bases between the two ends. The CDR3 sequence is CASSGDGTPKETQYF. In DNA, the CDR3 is TGTGCCAGCAGCGGAGACGGTACGCCGAAGGAGACCCAGTACTTC.

This clonotype was counted many times. The rearrangement links TRBV20-1 to TRBJ2-5; a possible D gene is TRBD2 (6 bases). V was cut by 4 bases and J by 5 bases, with 26 bases left in between. This CDR3 has 17 residues. Germline values: CDR1 DFQATT, CDR2 SNEGSKA (reference sequence). For the CDR3, the DNA is TGCAGTGCTAACCCACACTCGGGGGAAGGAAGTATGGAGACCCAGTACTTC. It yields the protein CSANPHSGEGSMETQYF.

The chain has TRBV27 and TRBJ2-5; D is perhaps TRBD1 or TRBD2 (5 bases each). The germline V gene has CDR1 MNHEY and CDR2 SMNVEV (reference sequence). The CDR3 sequence is 14 residues long. V lost 5 bases and J 2 bases, leaving 12 bases between the germline ends. The CDR3 bases are TGTGCCAGCAGTGTCGAGGGGCGACAAGAGACCCAGTACTTC. This codes for CASSVEGRQETQYF.

The gene calls are TRBV27 and TRBJ2-1; D could derive from TRBD1 or TRBD2 (6 bases each). The ends were cut back, 3 bases at V and 8 bases at J, with 14 bases in the middle. The CDR3 totals 14 residues. Germline V gene sequence: CDR1 MNHEY, CDR2 SMNVEV (reference sequence). This CDR3 reads CASSFGGGHHEQFF. In nucleotides, the CDR3 is TGTGCCAGCAGTTTCGGAGGGGGTCACCATGAGCAGTTCTTC.

This sequence joins TRBV28 and TRBJ1-2; D unresolved. Per the germline V gene, CDR1 is MDHEN and CDR2 is SYDVKM. The CDR3 has 13 residues. V was cut by 7 bases and J by 4 bases, with 13 bases left in between. The DNA of the CDR3 is TGTGCCAGCACTCTCCTAATGGGCTATGGCTACACCTTC. Protein: CASTLLMGYGYTF.

This clonotype has just a few counts. The chain joins TRBV4-3 to TRBJ2-1, with 10 bases lining up with TRBD1. CDR1 and CDR2 (germline): LGHNA, YSLEER. V was clipped by 1 base and J by 10 bases; unmatched bases: 7. This CDR3 spans 15 amino acids. In nucleotides, the CDR3 is TGCGCCAGCAGCCAAGTTCGGACAGGGGGTAAAGAGCAGTTCTTC. As protein: CASSQVRTGGKEQFF.

This clonotype was recorded a few times. The gene calls are TRBV12-3 or TRBV12-4 and TRBJ2-3, with 8 bases identical to TRBD2. The CDR3 sequence is 14 residues long. The junction had 11 bases not matched to a gene; V was cut back by 7 bases and J by 8 bases. The CDR3 loop reads CASTAVAGRGTQYF. Written as DNA, the CDR3 is TGTGCCAGCACCGCGGTAGCGGGAAGAGGTACGCAGTATTTT.

The genes are TRBV11-2 and TRBJ2-4; D is possibly TRBD1 (6 bases). The end of the DNA aligns better with TRBJ2-7, so the J call may be wrong. CDR3 length: 15 amino acids. The germline gives CDR1 SGHAT, CDR2 FQNNGV. In DNA, the CDR3 is TGTGCCAGCAGCTTAGGAGGGGGTGTTAGGTACGAGCAGTACTTC. This encodes CASSLGGGVRYEQYF.

The sample holds one count of this clonotype. The chain joins TRBV6-5 to TRBJ2-1; D possibly corresponds to TRBD1 (7 bases). In germline, CDR1 is MNHEY, CDR2 SVGAGI. V dropped 2 bases and J dropped 9 bases, with 29 bases sitting between them. The CDR3 has 19 residues. CDR3 nucleotides: TGTGCCAGCAGTTACGGGTTGCCCCGATCGGGAGACCAGGGGGGTGAGCAGTTCTTC. Encoded protein: CASSYGLPRSGDQGGEQFF.

The rearrangement links TRBV11-1 to TRBJ2-1, with 9 bases aligning to TRBD2. After removal of 5 bases from V and 9 bases from J, the junction contained 11 bases not matched to a gene. This CDR3 is built from 15 residues. Germline V CDR1 and CDR2: SGHAT, FQDESV (reference sequence). CDR3 loop: CASSPWSSGRVEQFF. As DNA, the CDR3 is TGTGCCAGCAGCCCCTGGAGTAGCGGGAGAGTTGAGCAGTTCTTC.

The chain employs TRBV12-3 or TRBV12-4 and TRBJ2-1, with 7 positions matching TRBD2. J was trimmed by 15 bases and V by 1 base; bases with no gene match: 6. The CDR3 contains 12 residues. The CDR3 sequence is CASSLGAAGRFF. The CDR3 DNA follows: TGTGCCAGCAGTTTAGGGGCAGCGGGGCGGTTCTTC.

V is TRBV12-3 or TRBV12-4 and J is TRBJ1-2; 7 nucleotides line up with TRBD1. The CDR3 is made up of 14 amino acids. Trimming took 6 bases from V and 0 from J; bases not matched to a gene: 4. Here the CDR3 DNA reads TGTGCCAGCAGCCGTGGGACAGCTAACTATGGCTACACCTTC. This gives the protein CASSRGTANYGYTF.

The gene calls are TRBV7-9 and TRBJ2-1; D not resolved. The J call is uncertain, as TRBJ2-7 better fits the DNA end. This CDR3 comprises 16 residues. Germline-derived CDR1 and CDR2 are SEHNR and FQNEAQ (reference sequence). The CDR3 bases are TGTGCCAGCAGCTTAGATGCGGCACCGACCTACAATGAGCAGTACTTC. This encodes CASSLDAAPTYNEQYF.

This clonotype was found a few times. The chain recombines TRBV6-2 or TRBV6-3 with TRBJ1-5; 7 bases are shared with TRBD1. This CDR3 spans 16 amino acids. V gave up 2 bases and J gave up 0 bases; unmatched junction bases: 4. The germline CDR1 and CDR2 sequences are MNHEY and SVGEGT. The CDR3 region has the DNA TGTGCCAGCAGTTACCTGGGACAGTATAGCAATCAGCCCCAGCATTTT. Protein: CASSYLGQYSNQPQHF.

The chain is built from TRBV6-1 and TRBJ2-7; 8 bases fit TRBD2. The CDR3 length is 16 residues. V shed 0 bases and J 3 bases; nucleotides not matched to a gene: 7. Germline assignment: CDR1 MNHNS and CDR2 SASEGT. The CDR3 DNA sequence: TGTGCCAGCAGTGAAGCTGGTGCGGGAGGCCTCTACGAGCAGTACTTC. Protein product: CASSEAGAGGLYEQYF.

This chain uses TRBV4-2 with TRBJ2-1; D is possibly TRBD2 (6 bases). This CDR3 has 13 residues. The germline gives CDR1 LGHNA, CDR2 YNFKEQ. The CDR3 DNA is TGTGCATCGGGCCCAGCGGAGGGGTATGAGCAGTTCTTC. It yields the protein CASGPAEGYEQFF.

This chain links TRBV15 with TRBJ2-7, with unresolved D. Germline CDR1 is LNHNV and CDR2 is YYDKDF (reference sequence). This CDR3 region has 14 residues. Trimming cost V 0 bases and J 3 bases, with 9 bases left between them. DNA of the CDR3: TGTGCCACCAGCAGAGAGGGCCCGGGCTACGAGCAGTACTTC. Encoded protein: CATSREGPGYEQYF.

This sequence joins TRBV5-1 and TRBJ2-3; D not resolved. The V end lost 1 base, the J end lost 0 bases, and 9 bases lay between the germline ends. Germline-derived CDR1 and CDR2 are SGHRS and YFSETQ. The CDR3 has 15 amino acids. The chain's CDR3 is CASSLFASSTDTQYF. The CDR3 nucleotides are TGCGCCAGCAGCTTGTTCGCATCTAGCACAGATACGCAGTATTTT. The full variable domain, in which reference TRBV5-1 and TRBJ2-3 provide the parts outside the CDR3, is KAGVTQTPRYLIKTRGQQVTLSCSPISGHRSVSWYQQTPGQGLQFLFEYFSETQRNKGNFPGRFSGRQFSNSRSEMNVSTLELGDSALYLCASSLFASSTDTQYFGPGTRLTVL.

This clonotype was seen a handful of times. The chain is built from TRBV4-3 and TRBJ2-1, with D unresolved. The J call is uncertain, as TRBJ2-7 better fits the DNA end. Germline V gene sequence: CDR1 LGHNA, CDR2 YSLEER. The CDR3 has 14 residues. The CDR3 spells CASSQVSPYNEQYF. The CDR3, as DNA: TGCGCCAGCAGCCAAGTCAGCCCCTACAATGAGCAGTACTTC.

This clonotype came up a few times. The rearrangement uses TRBV24-1 and TRBJ2-7; D is perhaps TRBD1 (6 bases). Trimming took 9 bases from V and 0 from J, leaving 11 bases between them. The germline V gene encodes CDR1 KGHDR and CDR2 SFDVKD. The CDR3 extends over 13 amino acids. CDR3 DNA sequence: TGTGCCACCTCGGGACACAGCTCCTACGAGCAGTACTTC. Residues: CATSGHSSYEQYF.

The chain has TRBV7-8 and TRBJ2-5; possible D gene TRBD1, 5 bases. Matching the DNA end better, TRBJ2-7 makes the J call doubtful. The germline V gene encodes CDR1 SGHVS and CDR2 FQNEAQ. The CDR3 extends over 16 amino acids. CDR3 in DNA: TGTGCCAGCAGCTTAGTTCCCCAGGGCTTTCCCTACGAGCAGTACTTC. Protein sequence: CASSLVPQGFPYEQYF.